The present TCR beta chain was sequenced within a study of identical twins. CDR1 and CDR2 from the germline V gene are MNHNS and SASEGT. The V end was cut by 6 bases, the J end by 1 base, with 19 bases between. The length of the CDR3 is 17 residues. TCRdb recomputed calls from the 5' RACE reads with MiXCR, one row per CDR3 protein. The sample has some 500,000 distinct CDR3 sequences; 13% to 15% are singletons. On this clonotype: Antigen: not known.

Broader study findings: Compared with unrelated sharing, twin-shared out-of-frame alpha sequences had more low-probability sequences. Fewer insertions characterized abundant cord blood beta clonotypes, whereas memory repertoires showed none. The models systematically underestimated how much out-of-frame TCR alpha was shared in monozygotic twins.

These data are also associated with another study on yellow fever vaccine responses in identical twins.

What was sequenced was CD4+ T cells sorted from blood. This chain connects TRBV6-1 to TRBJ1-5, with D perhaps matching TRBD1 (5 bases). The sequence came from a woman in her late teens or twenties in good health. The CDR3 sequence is CASRQYPGPLSNQPQHF. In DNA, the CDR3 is TGTGCCAGCAGACAGTACCCAGGGCCGTTAAGCAATCAGCCCCAGCATTTT.